Only a few counts were recorded for the clone carrying this T cell receptor beta chain. Its antigen is unidentified. The record originates from a study of OX40 agonist ivuxolimab in advanced cancers. The wider study: Subjects had a mean age of about 61 years, with a range of about 20 to 85; just over 80% were male. Treatment received earlier with anti-PD-1, anti-PD-L1 or anti-CTLA-4 agents was allowed, and under 50% had some. Notes on the study in general: Clonal expansion among partial responders at 0.1-3.0 mg/kg ranked near the lowest.

Germline values: CDR1 SGHNT, CDR2 YYREEE (reference sequence). The CDR3 has 12 amino acids. V shed 3 bases and J shed 10 bases, with 13 bases lying between them. Sampling of blood occurred at baseline, cycle 4 day 1, and cycle 7 day 1. Some clones are missing from TCRdb's copy, which holds only in-frame ones; the method was immunoSEQ multiplex PCR. The sample consists of approximately 70,000 clones, 86% of them appearing once. The chain is built from TRBV5-4 and TRBJ1-1; D not resolved. The sequences come from CD4+ or CD8+ T cells sorted from blood, collected in a trial of the OX40 agonist ivuxolimab. The origin of this receptor is an adult with an advanced solid tumor such as melanoma, head and neck, liver or kidney cancer. CDR3 residues: CASSSEVSGAFF. The CDR3 nucleotides read TGTGCCAGCAGCTCGGAAGTCTCGGGAGCTTTCTTT.